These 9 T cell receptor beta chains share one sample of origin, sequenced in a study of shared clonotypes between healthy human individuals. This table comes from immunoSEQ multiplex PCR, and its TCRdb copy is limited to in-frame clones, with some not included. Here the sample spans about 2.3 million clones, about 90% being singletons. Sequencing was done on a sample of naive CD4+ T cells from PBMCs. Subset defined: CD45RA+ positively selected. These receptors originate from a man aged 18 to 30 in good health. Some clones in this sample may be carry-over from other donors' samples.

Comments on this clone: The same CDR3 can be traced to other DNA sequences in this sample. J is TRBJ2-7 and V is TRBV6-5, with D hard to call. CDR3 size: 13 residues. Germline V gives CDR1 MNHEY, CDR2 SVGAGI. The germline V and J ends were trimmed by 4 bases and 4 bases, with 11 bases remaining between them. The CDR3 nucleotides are TGTGCCAGCAGTTCTCCGGGTCTTTACGAGCAGTACTTC. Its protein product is CASSSPGLYEQYF.

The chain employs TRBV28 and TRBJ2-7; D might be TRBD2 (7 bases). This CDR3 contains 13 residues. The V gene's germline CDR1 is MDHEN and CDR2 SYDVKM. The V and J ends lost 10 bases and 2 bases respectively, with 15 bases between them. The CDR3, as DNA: TGTGCCACCACGGCGGGGGCCCCCTACGAGCAGTACTTC. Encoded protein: CATTAGAPYEQYF. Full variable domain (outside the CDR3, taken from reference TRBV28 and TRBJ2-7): DVKVTQSSRYLVKRTGEKVFLECVQDMDHENMFWYRQDPGLGLRLIYFSYDVKMKEKGDIPEGYSVSREKKERFSLILESASTNQTSMYLCATTAGAPYEQYFGPGTRLTVT.

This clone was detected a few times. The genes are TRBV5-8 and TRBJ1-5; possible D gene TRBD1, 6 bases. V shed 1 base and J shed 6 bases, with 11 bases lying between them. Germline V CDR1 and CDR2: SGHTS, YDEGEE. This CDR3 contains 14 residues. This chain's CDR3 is CASSLFQGSQPQHF. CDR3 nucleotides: TGTGCCAGCAGCTTGTTTCAGGGGAGTCAGCCCCAGCATTTT.

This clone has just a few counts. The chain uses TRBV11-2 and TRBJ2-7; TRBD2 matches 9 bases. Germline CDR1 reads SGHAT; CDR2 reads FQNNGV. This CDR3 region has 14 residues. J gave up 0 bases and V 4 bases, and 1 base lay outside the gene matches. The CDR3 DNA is TGTGCCAGCAGCTGGACTAGCGACTCCTACGAGCAGTACTTC. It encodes CASSWTSDSYEQYF.

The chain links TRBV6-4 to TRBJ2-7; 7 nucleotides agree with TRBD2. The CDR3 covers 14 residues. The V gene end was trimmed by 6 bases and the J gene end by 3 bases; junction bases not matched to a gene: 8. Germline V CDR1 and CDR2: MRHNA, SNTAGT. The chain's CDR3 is CASSTQGGNYEQYF. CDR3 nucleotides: TGTGCCAGCAGCACCCAGGGAGGGAACTACGAGCAGTACTTC.

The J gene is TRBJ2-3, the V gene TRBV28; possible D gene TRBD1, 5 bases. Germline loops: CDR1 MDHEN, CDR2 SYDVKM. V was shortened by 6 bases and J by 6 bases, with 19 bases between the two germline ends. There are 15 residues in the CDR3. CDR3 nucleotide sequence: TGTGCCAGCAGCTCGCCACCGGTTGGGGCTGATACGCAGTATTTT. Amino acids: CASSSPPVGADTQYF.

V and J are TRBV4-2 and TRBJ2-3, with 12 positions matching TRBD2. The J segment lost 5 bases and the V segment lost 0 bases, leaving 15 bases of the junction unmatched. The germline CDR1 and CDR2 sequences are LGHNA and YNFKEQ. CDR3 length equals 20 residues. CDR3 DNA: TGTGCCAGCAGCCAAGACCCCCTAGGCCTAGCGGGAGGGGGGGTAGATACGCAGTATTTT. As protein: CASSQDPLGLAGGGVDTQYF.

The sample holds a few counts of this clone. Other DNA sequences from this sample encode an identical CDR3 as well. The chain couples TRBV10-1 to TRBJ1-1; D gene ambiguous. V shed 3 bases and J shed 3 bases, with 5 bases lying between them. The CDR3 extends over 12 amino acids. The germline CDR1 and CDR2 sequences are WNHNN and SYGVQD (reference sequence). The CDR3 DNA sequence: TGCGCCAGCAGTGATGGGTACACTGAAGCTTTCTTT. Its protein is CASSDGYTEAFF.

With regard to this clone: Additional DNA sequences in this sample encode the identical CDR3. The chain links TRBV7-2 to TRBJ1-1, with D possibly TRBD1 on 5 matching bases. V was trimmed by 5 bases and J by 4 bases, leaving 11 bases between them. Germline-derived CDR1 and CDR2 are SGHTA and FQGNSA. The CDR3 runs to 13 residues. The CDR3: CASSLLRGTEAFF. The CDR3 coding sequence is TGTGCCAGCAGCCTCCTTAGGGGCACTGAAGCTTTCTTT.